These T cell receptor beta chains were read from a single sample in a study of cytomegalovirus exposure and HLA in healthy donors. Some clones are missing from TCRdb's copy, which holds only in-frame ones; the method was immunoSEQ multiplex PCR. The sample records about 110,000 clones, about 70% being singletons. Sample: PBMCs. The receptor set was obtained from a man in his thirties or forties in good health and CMV-seronegative. Both conserved end residues are part of each CDR3. The D gene is left open where the match is weak. Size is stated for part of the rows, as once, few or many counts, or as a class when the clone is expanded.

length: 15
V: TRBV19
D: NA
size: NA
J: TRBJ2-7
CDR3: CASSPSAGIEYEQYF
DNA: TGTGCCAGTAGTCCCTCAGCGGGCATTGAATACGAGCAGTACTTC

length: 14
V: TRBV7-2
D: TRBD1
size: NA
J: TRBJ2-5
CDR3: CASSINRGAETQYF
DNA: TGTGCCAGCAGCATCAACAGGGGTGCCGAGACCCAGTACTTC

length: 16
V: TRBV28
D: TRBD2
size: NA
J: TRBJ2-7
CDR3: CASSGLAGDGKYEQYF
DNA: TGTGCCAGCAGTGGACTAGCGGGAGACGGGAAGTACGAGCAGTACTTC

length: 12
V: TRBV7-2
D: NA
size: NA
J: TRBJ2-1
CDR3: CASSLAHGVGFF
DNA: TGTGCCAGCAGCTTAGCGCACGGGGTAGGGTTCTTC

length: 17
V: TRBV5-1
D: TRBD2
size: NA
J: TRBJ2-5
CDR3: CASSPSPLAGGQETQYF
DNA: TGCGCCAGCAGCCCCTCCCCCCTAGCGGGAGGGCAAGAGACCCAGTACTTC

length: 15
V: TRBV28
D: NA
size: NA
J: TRBJ2-7
CDR3: CASRIVMGSGSEQYF
DNA: TGTGCCAGCAGAATAGTAATGGGGTCGGGGAGCGAGCAGTACTTC

length: 14
V: TRBV27
D: NA
size: NA
J: TRBJ1-1
CDR3: CASRLFAWNTEAFF
DNA: TGTGCCAGCAGGTTATTCGCGTGGAACACTGAAGCTTTCTTT

length: 21
V: TRBV2
D: TRBD2
size: NA
J: TRBJ2-2
CDR3: CASRGLLYSGSTYVDTGELFF
DNA: TGTGCCAGCAGGGGGCTCCTTTATAGCGGGAGTACGTACGTGGACACCGGGGAGCTGTTTTTT

length: 15
V: TRBV7-8
D: TRBD2
size: NA
J: TRBJ2-5
CDR3: CASRRTSGSRETQYF
DNA: TGTGCCAGCAGACGGACTAGCGGGAGCCGGGAGACCCAGTACTTC

length: 14
V: TRBV5-4
D: NA
size: NA
J: TRBJ1-1
CDR3: CASSLAGGSTEAFF
DNA: TGTGCCAGCAGCTTGGCCGGGGGGAGCACTGAAGCTTTCTTT

length: 15
V: TRBV2
D: TRBD2
size: NA
J: TRBJ2-7
CDR3: CASSDGLARTREQYF
DNA: TGTGCCAGCAGTGATGGACTAGCACGGACTAGAGAGCAGTACTTC

length: 15
V: TRBV7-9
D: TRBD1
size: NA
J: TRBJ2-3
CDR3: CASSARQGAPDTQYF
DNA: TGTGCCAGCAGCGCACGACAGGGGGCCCCAGATACGCAGTATTTT

length: 15
V: TRBV27
D: TRBD2
size: few
J: TRBJ2-1
CDR3: CASSLQTSGYNEQFF
DNA: TGTGCCAGCAGCCTTCAGACTAGCGGGTACAATGAGCAGTTCTTC

length: 14
V: TRBV5-1
D: TRBD1
size: NA
J: TRBJ2-7
CDR3: CASSPGTGIYEQYF
DNA: TGCGCCAGCAGCCCCGGGACAGGGATCTACGAGCAGTACTTC

length: 14
V: TRBV19
D: NA
size: NA
J: TRBJ2-2
CDR3: CATATQAGTGELFF
DNA: TGTGCCACCGCGACCCAGGCAGGCACCGGGGAGCTGTTTTTT

length: 16
V: TRBV6-5
D: TRBD1
size: NA
J: TRBJ1-2
CDR3: CASSYSIPDRNYGYTF
DNA: TGTGCCAGCAGTTACTCGATCCCGGACAGGAACTATGGCTACACCTTC

length: 13
V: TRBV28
D: TRBD1
size: NA
J: TRBJ2-7
CDR3: CASSWGQGYEQYF
DNA: TGTGCCAGCAGTTGGGGACAGGGCTACGAGCAGTACTTC

length: 15
V: TRBV5-8
D: TRBD2
size: NA
J: TRBJ2-5
CDR3: CASSSGLAGQETQYF
DNA: TGTGCCAGCAGCTCCGGACTAGCGGGACAAGAGACCCAGTACTTC

length: 13
V: TRBV18
D: TRBD2
size: few
J: TRBJ2-3
CDR3: CASSSGREATQYF
DNA: TGTGCCAGCTCATCAGGGCGGGAGGCTACGCAGTATTTT

length: 16
V: TRBV19
D: TRBD2
size: NA
J: TRBJ2-3
CDR3: CASSGQLATSTDTQYF
DNA: TGTGCCAGTAGTGGGCAACTAGCGACCAGCACAGATACGCAGTATTTT

length: 15
V: TRBV9
D: NA
size: NA
J: TRBJ2-2
CDR3: CASSPREGNTGELFF
DNA: TGTGCCAGCAGCCCCCGCGAGGGTAACACCGGGGAGCTGTTTTTT

length: 15
V: TRBV19
D: TRBD1
size: NA
J: TRBJ1-5
CDR3: CASRRGTGGNQPQHF
DNA: TGTGCCAGTCGACGAGGGACAGGAGGAAATCAGCCCCAGCATTTT

length: 15
V: TRBV6-5
D: NA
size: NA
J: TRBJ1-5
CDR3: CASSPGPRSNQPQHF
DNA: TGTGCCAGCAGCCCTGGCCCGAGGAGCAATCAGCCCCAGCATTTT

length: 14
V: TRBV27
D: NA
size: NA
J: TRBJ1-5
CDR3: CASSFRGSNQPQHF
DNA: TGTGCCAGCAGTTTTAGGGGTAGCAATCAGCCCCAGCATTTT

length: 15
V: TRBV13
D: NA
size: NA
J: TRBJ1-1
CDR3: CASSLGSLGGTEAFF
DNA: TGTGCCAGCAGCTTAGGCAGCCTAGGGGGAACTGAAGCTTTCTTT

length: 13
V: TRBV7-6
D: NA
size: once
J: TRBJ2-5
CDR3: CASSLARGETQYF
DNA: TGTGCCAGCAGCTTAGCTAGGGGAGAGACCCAGTACTTC

length: 16
V: TRBV13
D: NA
size: NA
J: TRBJ1-2
CDR3: CASSLGGRGVGYGYTF
DNA: TGTGCCAGCAGCTTAGGTGGAAGGGGCGTCGGCTATGGCTACACCTTC

length: 16
V: TRBV7-2
D: TRBD1
size: NA
J: TRBJ1-2
CDR3: CASSFTYGTGGDGYTF
DNA: TGTGCCAGCAGCTTTACCTACGGGACAGGGGGCGATGGCTACACCTTC

length: 14
V: TRBV11-2
D: TRBD2
size: NA
J: TRBJ2-3
CDR3: CASSFSGSTDTQYF
DNA: TGTGCCAGCAGCTTCAGCGGGAGTACAGATACGCAGTATTTT

length: 14
V: TRBV7-9
D: NA
size: NA
J: TRBJ1-2
CDR3: CASSLVAEYYGYTF
DNA: TGTGCCAGCAGCTTAGTGGCAGAATATTATGGCTACACCTTC

length: 18
V: TRBV18
D: TRBD1
size: once
J: TRBJ2-5
CDR3: CASSLKTSGQAYQETQYF
DNA: TGTGCCAGCTCTCTGAAAACGTCGGGACAGGCTTACCAAGAGACCCAGTACTTC

length: 15
V: TRBV27
D: TRBD1
size: few
J: TRBJ2-1
CDR3: CASNKQGAHGNEQFF
DNA: TGTGCCAGCAATAAACAGGGGGCGCACGGCAATGAGCAGTTCTTC

length: 15
V: TRBV28
D: NA
size: NA
J: TRBJ2-1
CDR3: CASSFVGGQYNEQFF
DNA: TGTGCCAGCAGTTTCGTGGGGGGACAGTACAATGAGCAGTTCTTC

length: 16
V: TRBV7-3
D: TRBD2
size: NA
J: TRBJ2-1
CDR3: CASGTGTSGRANEQFF
DNA: TGTGCCAGCGGAACCGGGACTAGCGGGAGGGCAAATGAGCAGTTCTTC

length: 14
V: TRBV4-3
D: NA
size: NA
J: TRBJ1-1
CDR3: CASSQERGGTEAFF
DNA: TGCGCCAGCAGCCAAGAAAGGGGGGGAACTGAAGCTTTCTTT

length: 14
V: TRBV7-2
D: NA
size: NA
J: TRBJ1-6
CDR3: CASSLLSTNSPLHF
DNA: TGTGCCAGCAGCTTACTGTCTACGAATTCACCCCTCCACTTT

length: 16
V: TRBV2
D: NA
size: NA
J: TRBJ2-7
CDR3: CASRPSGRVNTYEQYF
DNA: TGTGCCAGCAGACCCTCCGGGCGGGTGAACACCTACGAGCAGTACTTC